Below, 18 T cell receptor beta chains from the same sample are listed, as sequenced in a study of vaccination and CD4 T cells after COVID-19. Treatment here: roughly 10-day PBMC culture with coronavirus spike peptide pools or control peptides (ViraFEST assay). It was before the COVID-19 pandemic (2011-2018) that the unexposed donor's CD4+ T cells were collected. CD4+ T cells that had been cultured provided DNA sequenced with the Oncomine TCR Beta short-read assay. Each CDR3 protein is one row after TCRdb ran MiXCR on the PCR reads. Here the sample spans several thousand distinct CDR3 sequences, roughly 40% being singletons. Antigens of these TCRs are unknown. The sequencing input was CD4+ T cells from blood, cultured in vitro. Receptors originate from a human donor in good health.

The rearrangement links TRBV5-1 to TRBJ1-1; weak D call: TRBD1 (5 bases). Trimming took off 4 bases at V and 1 base at J, with 8 bases between the two ends. The germline V gene encodes CDR1 SGHRS and CDR2 YFSETQ. The CDR3 loop spans 13 amino acids. The CDR3 bases are TGCGCCAGCAGCACGGGGCCGAACACTGAAGCTTTCTTT. It translates to CASSTGPNTEAFF.

The chain couples TRBV2 to TRBJ2-1; D uncertain. Trimming shortened V by 5 bases and J by 7 bases, and 9 bases separated the two germline ends. CDR3 length equals 12 residues. CDR1 SNHLY and CDR2 FYNNEI come from the germline V gene. CDR3 residues: CASSPAWNEQFF. DNA for the CDR3: TGTGCCAGCAGTCCTGCTTGGAATGAGCAGTTCTTC.

This clonotype turned up a few times. V gene TRBV30 combines with J gene TRBJ1-1; 8 bases fit TRBD1. The CDR3 covers 15 residues. Looked up from germline, CDR1 is GTSNPN and CDR2 is SVGIG (reference sequence). J gave up 4 bases and V 2 bases, and 9 bases lay outside the gene matches. As DNA, the CDR3 is TGTGCCTGGAGTTACAAGGACAGGGCGTTCACTGAAGCTTTCTTT. Translation: CAWSYKDRAFTEAFF.

The rearrangement links TRBV19 to TRBJ1-6, with unresolved D. Germline V gene sequence: CDR1 LNHDA, CDR2 SQIVND (reference sequence). The V end was cut by 10 bases, the J end by 5 bases, with 18 bases between. The CDR3 sequence is 15 residues long. As DNA, the CDR3 is TGTGCCACTAAAGGGCAAATTTTCGATAATTCACCCCTCCACTTT. It codes for CATKGQIFDNSPLHF.

The chain is built from TRBV7-2 and TRBJ2-7; either TRBD1 or TRBD2 may fit D (5 bases each). CDR3 length equals 12 residues. V lost 5 bases to trimming and J lost 6 bases, with 11 bases between them. Germline assignment: CDR1 SGHTA and CDR2 FQGNSA. CDR3 region: CASSHPGTEQYF. Here the CDR3 DNA reads TGTGCCAGCAGCCATCCAGGGACCGAGCAGTACTTC.

The chain is built from TRBV9 and TRBJ1-2, with TRBD1 as a possible D gene (6 bases). The CDR3 extends over 17 amino acids. Germline values: CDR1 SGDLS, CDR2 YYNGEE. The V end lost 3 bases, the J end lost 2 bases, and 20 bases lay between the germline ends. Here the CDR3 DNA reads TGTGCCAGCAGCGGGGGGCAGGGAACGAGGGGGAACTATGGCTACACCTTC. This codes for CASSGGQGTRGNYGYTF.

The V call is TRBV10-2, the J call TRBJ2-7; either TRBD1 or TRBD2 may fit D (5 bases each). In germline, CDR1 is WSHSY, CDR2 SAAADI. V was trimmed by 7 bases and J by 1 base, leaving 14 bases between them. CDR3 length: 14 residues. The CDR3 protein is CASIRDGQSYEQYF. DNA of the CDR3: TGCGCCAGCATTAGGGACGGTCAATCCTACGAGCAGTACTTC.

This sequence joins TRBV1 and TRBJ2-2; the D call of TRBD2 is as the table states it, not checked on the DNA. TRBV1 is a known pseudogene. This CDR3 has 16 residues. CDR3 bases: TGCACCAGCAGCCAAGAAGGCGGGATCGATCACGGGGAGCTGTTTTTT. Protein sequence: CTSSQEGGIDHGELFF.

The rearrangement uses TRBV30 and TRBJ1-3; D gene unclear. V lost 3 bases and J 0 bases, leaving 9 bases between the germline ends. The germline gives CDR1 GTSNPN, CDR2 SVGIG (reference sequence). The CDR3 has 14 amino acids. In DNA, the CDR3 is TGTGCCTGGAGGGTGGGGAGCTCTGGAAACACCATATATTTT. Translating gives CAWRVGSSGNTIYF.

The V gene is TRBV5-8, the J gene TRBJ1-6; the D gene is possibly TRBD1 (5 bases). Germline V gene data show CDR1 as SGHTS and CDR2 as YDEGEE. The CDR3 loop spans 15 amino acids. The V end was cut by 0 bases, the J end by 5 bases, with 9 bases between. The DNA for the CDR3 is TGTGCCAGCAGCTTGGACGCGACAGATAATTCACCCCTCCACTTT. Translation: CASSLDATDNSPLHF.

The sample holds a few counts of this clonotype. The genes are TRBV7-8 and TRBJ2-7; D may be TRBD1 (6 bases). V was shortened by 0 bases and J by 2 bases, with 17 bases between the two germline ends. The CDR3 totals 17 residues. Per the germline V gene, CDR1 is SGHVS and CDR2 is FQNEAQ. The CDR3 protein is CASSLAQGTLKPYEQYF. The CDR3 region has the DNA TGTGCCAGCAGCTTAGCGCAGGGGACCTTAAAACCCTACGAGCAGTACTTC. Together with reference TRBV7-8 and TRBJ2-7, the CDR3 gives the full variable domain: GAGVSQSPRYKVAKRGQDVALRCDPISGHVSLFWYQQALGQGPEFLTYFQNEAQLDKSGLPSDRFFAERPEGSVSTLKIQRTQQEDSAVYLCASSLAQGTLKPYEQYFGPGTRLTVT.

This clonotype was detected once. V usage is TRBV19 and J usage is TRBJ1-3, with a weak D call TRBD1 (6 bases). Looked up from germline, CDR1 is LNHDA and CDR2 is SQIVND (reference sequence). The CDR3 covers 18 residues. The V gene lost 5 bases and the J gene lost 0 bases, with 20 bases spanning the gap. The CDR3 protein is CASSQTGWGLDSGNTIYF. The CDR3 DNA reads TGTGCCAGTAGTCAGACAGGCTGGGGTCTTGACTCTGGAAACACCATATATTTT. Together with reference TRBV19 and TRBJ1-3, the CDR3 gives the full variable domain: DGGITQSPKYLFRKEGQNVTLSCEQNLNHDAMYWYRQDPGQGLRLIYYSQIVNDFQKGDIAEGYSVSREKKESFPLTVTSAQKNPTAFYLCASSQTGWGLDSGNTIYFGEGSWLTVV.

The chain combines TRBV10-1 with TRBJ1-5; D call uncertain. Germline CDR1 WNHNN, CDR2 SYGVQD (reference sequence). The CDR3 contains 13 residues. The V gene lost 2 bases and the J gene lost 6 bases, with 8 bases spanning the gap. The CDR3 sequence: CASSEGISQPQHF. The CDR3 region has the DNA TGCGCCAGCAGTGAGGGAATCTCTCAGCCCCAGCATTTT.

This clonotype is termed large. The V call is TRBV7-8, the J call TRBJ2-1; D perhaps matches TRBD2 (5 bases). In germline, CDR1 is SGHVS, CDR2 FQNEAQ. Trimming left V 2 bases short and J 0 bases short, with 17 bases between. The CDR3 extends over 18 amino acids. This CDR3 reads CASSLFLTGGSSYNEQFF. In DNA, the CDR3 is TGTGCCAGCAGCTTATTTCTCACTGGAGGCAGCTCCTACAATGAGCAGTTCTTC.

The chain joins TRBV11-2 to TRBJ1-1; 7 bases fit TRBD1. Per germline, CDR1 SGHAT and CDR2 FQNNGV. V trimming: 5 bases; J trimming: 10 bases; junction bases outside the gene matches: 10. The CDR3 is made up of 13 amino acids. For the CDR3, the DNA is TGTGCCAGCAGCCACCTCAGGGCAGGGGGAGCTTTCTTT. Protein sequence: CASSHLRAGGAFF.

V gene TRBV18 combines with J gene TRBJ2-5; no clear D gene. This CDR3 has 11 amino acids. V lost 4 bases, J lost 3 bases, and 3 bases lay in between. CDR1 is KGHSH, CDR2 LQKENI, per germline. The CDR3 sequence: CASSLKETQYF. The CDR3 DNA reads TGTGCCAGCTCACTCAAAGAGACCCAGTACTTC. Drawing the rest from reference TRBV18 and TRBJ2-5, the complete variable domain is NAGVMQNPRHLVRRRGQEARLRCSPMKGHSHVYWYRQLPEEGLKFMVYLQKENIIDESGMPKERFSAEFPKEGPSILRIQQVVRGDSAAYFCASSLKETQYFGPGTRLLVL.

V gene TRBV5-6 combines with J gene TRBJ2-5; 7 bases line up with TRBD2. There are 13 residues in the CDR3. Looked up from germline, CDR1 is SGHDT and CDR2 is YYEEEE. Trimming removed 4 bases from V and 4 bases from J; junction bases left unmatched: 4. CDR3 in DNA: TGTGCCAGCAGCCGAACGGGAGGAGAGACCCAGTACTTC. This codes for CASSRTGGETQYF. Supplemented by reference TRBV5-6 and TRBJ2-5, the full variable domain reads DAGVTQSPTHLIKTRGQQVTLRCSPKSGHDTVSWYQQALGQGPQFIFQYYEEEERQRGNFPDRFSGHQFPNYSSELNVNALLLGDSALYLCASSRTGGETQYFGPGTRLLVL.

In its sample, this clonotype is medium-sized (0.01 to 0.1%). The J gene is TRBJ1-1, the V gene TRBV6-1; D remains ambiguous. The CDR3 extends over 16 amino acids. With 6 bases removed from V and 5 bases from J, the gap between germline ends came to 22 bases. The germline CDR1 and CDR2 sequences are MNHNS and SASEGT. The chain's CDR3 is CASSPTRGGERTEAFF. The DNA of the CDR3 is TGTGCCAGCAGCCCAACTCGAGGCGGTGAACGGACTGAAGCTTTCTTT.